This paragraph reports one T cell receptor beta chain. The germline V gene has CDR1 MNHNY and CDR2 SVGAGI (reference sequence). This CDR3 has 14 residues. V shed 2 bases and J 10 bases; nucleotides not matched to a gene: 6. The sample is drawn from a study of blood T cell repertoires in COVID-19. Here immunoSEQ multiplex PCR was the method, and the copy in TCRdb shows in-frame clones only, minus some. The sample consists of approximately 230,000 clones, roughly nine tenths of them appearing once. The chain employs TRBV6-6 and TRBJ2-1; TRBD1 matches 9 bases. Source material: peripheral blood. The sequence derives from a man in his late teens or twenties with active or convalescent COVID-19. The CDR3 nucleotides read TGTGCCAGCAGTTACCGGGACAGGGTATGGGAGCAGTTCTTC. As protein: CASSYRDRVWEQFF.